This T cell receptor (beta chain) was identified during a study of T cell repertoires in cytomegalovirus infection. About the study: HLA-C-restricted CMV epitopes, recently identified, and well-studied HLA-B-restricted ones were used by the study. Public TCR beta signatures marked donors with CMV infection and the matching HLA. Whole-study results and caveats: Of the TCR beta families, the public ones yielded a cumulative frequency that identified carriers of CMV plus the relevant HLA. In two of eight donors, the top clonotype was HLA-C-restricted CMV-specific.

In regard to this clonotype: Antigen unknown.

TCRdb recomputed calls from the reads with MiXCR, one row per CDR3 protein. Here the sample spans some 920,000 distinct CDR3 sequences, about 33% being singletons. In germline, CDR1 is MNHEY, CDR2 SMNVEV (reference sequence). The CDR3 consists of 12 residues. Trimming left V 6 bases short and J 4 bases short, with 8 bases between. The V and J genes are TRBV27 and TRBJ2-3; D remains unclear. The sequencing here drew on cultured CD8+ T cells from PBMCs, taken from culture after CMV antigen stimulation. This clonotype was sampled from a human donor in good health (CMV status not recorded). Some clones in this sample may be carry-over from other donors' samples. The CDR3 coding sequence is TGTGCCAGCAGATCGATTGCAGATACGCAGTATTTT. It translates to CASRSIADTQYF.